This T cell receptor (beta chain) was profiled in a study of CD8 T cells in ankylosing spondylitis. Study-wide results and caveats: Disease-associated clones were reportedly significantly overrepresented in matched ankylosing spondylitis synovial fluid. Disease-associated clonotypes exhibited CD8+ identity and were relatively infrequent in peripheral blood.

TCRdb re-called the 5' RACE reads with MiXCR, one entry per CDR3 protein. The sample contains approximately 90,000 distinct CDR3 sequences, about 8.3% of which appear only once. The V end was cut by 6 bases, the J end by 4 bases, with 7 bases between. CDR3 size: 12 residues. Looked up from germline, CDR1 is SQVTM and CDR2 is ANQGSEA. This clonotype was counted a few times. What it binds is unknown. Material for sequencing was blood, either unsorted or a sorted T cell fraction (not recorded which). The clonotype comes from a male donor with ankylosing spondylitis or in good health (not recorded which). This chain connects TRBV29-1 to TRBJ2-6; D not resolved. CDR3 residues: CSVTEGANVLTF. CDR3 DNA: TGCAGCGTAACAGAAGGGGCCAACGTCCTGACTTTC. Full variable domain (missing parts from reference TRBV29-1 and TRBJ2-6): SAVISQKPSRDICQRGTSLTIQCQVDSQVTMMFWYRQQPGQSLTLIATANQGSEATYESGFVIDKFPISRPNLTFSTLTVSNMSPEDSSIYLCSVTEGANVLTFGAGSRLTVL.